Shown below are 24 T cell receptor beta chains from a single sample sequenced in a study of blood T cell repertoires in COVID-19. Sequencing was performed with immunoSEQ multiplex PCR; in TCRdb, only in-frame clones are kept and a portion is missing. Here the sample spans 120,000 or so clones, 82% being singletons. Sequencing was performed on peripheral blood. The receptors shown here come from a woman in her 70s with acute or convalescent COVID-19.

The rearrangement uses TRBV18 and TRBJ2-2; maybe TRBD1 (6 bases). Trimming removed 2 bases at V and 2 bases at J, with 9 bases between. The CDR3 spans 15 residues. Germline-derived CDR1 and CDR2 are KGHSH and LQKENI. CDR3 coding DNA: TGTGCCAGCTCACCAGGGACATACAACACCGGGGAGCTGTTTTTT. Protein product: CASSPGTYNTGELFF.

Points on this clone: The sample has other DNA sequences that encode this CDR3 too. The rearrangement links TRBV4-3 to TRBJ1-3, with a possible D match to TRBD1 (6 bases). The germline gives CDR1 LGHNA, CDR2 YSLEER. The V end lost 1 base, the J end lost 0 bases, and 10 bases lay between the germline ends. The CDR3 extends over 16 amino acids. This CDR3 is CASSQGQGHSGNTIYF. The CDR3 DNA is TGCGCCAGCAGCCAAGGGCAGGGGCACTCTGGAAACACCATATATTTT.

This clone has just a few counts. This sequence joins TRBV4-2 and TRBJ1-3; D unclear. The V end was cut by 1 base, the J end by 0 bases, with 7 bases between. The germline V gene has CDR1 LGHNA and CDR2 YNFKEQ. The CDR3 is 15 residues long. The CDR3 is CASSQASSSGNTIYF. CDR3 sequence (DNA): TGTGCCAGCAGCCAAGCTTCCAGCTCTGGAAACACCATATATTTT.

As for this clone: Other DNA sequences in this sample translate to the same CDR3. The gene calls are TRBV6-5 and TRBJ1-1; the match to TRBD1 covers 8 bases. With V trimmed by 6 bases and J by 4 bases, 4 bases remained unmatched. Per germline, CDR1 MNHEY and CDR2 SVGAGI. The CDR3 loop spans 13 amino acids. CDR3 sequence reads: CASRLTGGTEAFF. Written as DNA, the CDR3 is TGTGCCAGCAGATTAACAGGGGGCACTGAAGCTTTCTTT.

This clone was observed once. V is TRBV7-9 and J is TRBJ2-5; 9 bases map to TRBD1. Germline loops: CDR1 SEHNR, CDR2 FQNEAQ (reference sequence). The CDR3 is made up of 16 amino acids. The V and J ends lost 6 bases and 5 bases, in that order; junction bases with no gene match: 13. The CDR3 here is CASSPRITGGGETQYF. The CDR3 coding sequence is TGTGCCAGCAGTCCACGTATCACAGGGGGCGGGGAGACCCAGTACTTC.

This clone has just one count. The chain joins TRBV27 to TRBJ2-3; D not certain. Germline loops: CDR1 MNHEY, CDR2 SMNVEV (reference sequence). V lost 4 bases to trimming and J lost 6 bases, with 11 bases between them. The CDR3 contains 13 residues. For the CDR3, the DNA is TGTGCCAGCAGTTCGATTAGTCCGGATACGCAGTATTTT. This gives the protein CASSSISPDTQYF.

The CDR3 DNA reads TGTGCCAGCAGCCCCAGACAGGGCTTGATGGGGGGAGAGACCCAGTACTTC. Translation gives CASSPRQGLMGGETQYF. The V call is TRBV11-3, the J call TRBJ2-5; tentatively, D is TRBD1 (7 bases). The CDR3 is 17 amino acids. The ends were cut back, 5 bases at V and 4 bases at J, with 23 bases in the middle. In germline, CDR1 is SGHNT, CDR2 YENEEA.

The J gene is TRBJ2-7, the V gene TRBV6-1; D might be TRBD1 (7 bases). Germline V gene data show CDR1 as MNHNS and CDR2 as SASEGT. The V end was cut by 3 bases, the J end by 4 bases, with 10 bases between. The CDR3 has 13 residues. CDR3 coding DNA: TGTGCCAGCAGTGACGCAGGGGGGTACGAGCAGTACTTC. This gives the protein CASSDAGGYEQYF.

The J gene is TRBJ1-1, the V gene TRBV3-1 (or the pseudogene TRBV3-2); D is perhaps TRBD1 (6 bases). The V end lost 4 bases, the J end lost 5 bases, and 23 bases lay between the germline ends. Looked up from germline, CDR1 is LGHDT and CDR2 is YNNKEL (reference sequence). There are 17 residues in the CDR3. The CDR3 sequence: CASSPGELGHYMTEAFF. The CDR3 DNA is TGTGCCAGCAGCCCAGGGGAATTGGGACACTATATGACTGAAGCTTTCTTT.

V and J are TRBV24-1 and TRBJ2-3; 9 bases are a match to TRBD1. This CDR3 has 15 amino acids. With 3 bases clipped from V and 2 bases from J, the junction kept 2 bases outside the gene matches. CDR1 and CDR2 from the germline V gene are KGHDR and SFDVKD. The CDR3 nucleotides read TGTGCCACCAGTGATACAGGGGGCTCCACAGATACGCAGTATTTT. Amino acid sequence: CATSDTGGSTDTQYF.

V and J are TRBV6-5 and TRBJ1-2; the match to TRBD1 covers 7 bases. This CDR3 is built from 14 residues. Germline assignment: CDR1 MNHEY and CDR2 SVGAGI. The ends lost 0 bases at V and 7 bases at J; junction bases unmatched: 5. CDR3 loop: CASSYSGTVGGYTF. The CDR3, as DNA: TGTGCCAGCAGTTACTCCGGGACAGTCGGTGGCTACACCTTC.

The table lists this clone with a count of one. The rearrangement links TRBV24-1 to TRBJ2-5; D is perhaps TRBD2 (6 bases). V lost 6 bases and J 1 base, leaving 14 bases between the germline ends. CDR1 and CDR2 (germline): KGHDR, SFDVKD. This CDR3 is built from 15 residues. DNA for the CDR3: TGTGCCACCAGTACACGTCGGGACTCCCAAGAGACCCAGTACTTC. Protein: CATSTRRDSQETQYF.

This CDR3 is CASNRGGQETQYF. CDR3 in DNA: TGCGCCAGCAACCGGGGTGGCCAAGAGACCCAGTACTTC. The chain recombines TRBV5-1 with TRBJ2-5, with D possibly TRBD2 on 5 matching bases. The CDR3 contains 13 residues. Per germline, CDR1 SGHRS and CDR2 YFSETQ. Trimming shortened V by 6 bases and J by 1 base, and 10 bases separated the two germline ends.

The chain employs TRBV6-5 and TRBJ1-2, with D possibly TRBD1 on 6 matching bases. CDR1 is MNHEY and CDR2 is SVGAGI in the germline V gene. V lost 10 bases and J 4 bases, leaving 13 bases between the germline ends. The CDR3 length is 12 residues. The CDR3 sequence: CAIDRFGYGYTF. The CDR3 DNA sequence: TGTGCCATCGACAGGTTCGGCTATGGCTACACCTTC.

The V and J genes are TRBV5-1 and TRBJ2-3, with D maybe TRBD1 (6 bases). The CDR3 extends over 16 amino acids. The germline V gene encodes CDR1 SGHRS and CDR2 YFSETQ. V was clipped by 0 bases and J by 3 bases, with 14 bases between them. The CDR3 loop reads CASSLGAGVGTDTQYF. CDR3 nucleotide sequence: TGCGCCAGCAGCTTGGGGGCAGGGGTTGGGACAGATACGCAGTATTTT.

The chain links TRBV5-1 to TRBJ2-1, with TRBD1 matching over 10 bases. V was pared by 4 bases and J by 4 bases, with 8 bases of the junction left unmatched. The germline CDR1 and CDR2 sequences are SGHRS and YFSETQ. CDR3 length equals 16 residues. CDR3 DNA sequence: TGCGCCAGCAGCCCCCTCGAGGGACAGGGGTACAATGAGCAGTTCTTC. As protein: CASSPLEGQGYNEQFF.

The CDR3 protein is CASSQGSGGAVETQYF. For the CDR3, the DNA is TGTGCCAGCAGCCAAGGTAGCGGGGGGGCGGTAGAGACCCAGTACTTC. This chain joins TRBV4-2 and TRBJ2-5; TRBD2 aligns across 11 bases. The CDR3 consists of 16 residues. Germline assignment: CDR1 LGHNA and CDR2 YNFKEQ. Trimming cost V 1 base and J 4 bases; bases outside gene matches: 5.

The chain has TRBV19 and TRBJ1-1, with D unclear. V lost 10 bases, J lost 1 base, and 7 bases lay in between. The CDR3 is 11 residues long. The germline V gene has CDR1 LNHDA and CDR2 SQIVND (reference sequence). CDR3 DNA sequence: TGTGCCACGAGGCGGAACACTGAAGCTTTCTTT. Translation gives CATRRNTEAFF.

The chain has TRBV2 and TRBJ2-7; TRBD2 matches 7 bases. The germline gives CDR1 SNHLY, CDR2 FYNNEI. The CDR3 totals 14 residues. V dropped 6 bases and J dropped 3; count of bases not matched to a gene: 8. In nucleotides, the CDR3 is TGTGCCAGCAGGAAGTCCGGGGGGAACTACGAGCAGTACTTC. Its protein product is CASRKSGGNYEQYF.

The rearrangement uses TRBV2 and TRBJ2-2, with a weak D call TRBD1 (5 bases). Trimming cost V 5 bases and J 2 bases, with 12 bases left between them. Looked up from germline, CDR1 is SNHLY and CDR2 is FYNNEI. The CDR3 loop spans 15 amino acids. The CDR3 sequence: CASSKRGSNTGELFF. In nucleotides, the CDR3 is TGTGCCAGCAGTAAAAGGGGCAGTAACACCGGGGAGCTGTTTTTT.

This rearrangement joins TRBV5-1 to TRBJ2-2; D is undetermined. Per the germline V gene, CDR1 is SGHRS and CDR2 is YFSETQ. V was shortened by 0 bases and J by 6 bases, with 12 bases between the two germline ends. CDR3 length: 15 amino acids. The CDR3 bases are TGCGCCAGCAGCTTGGACAGCCAAAGGTCCGGGGAGCTGTTTTTT. Residues: CASSLDSQRSGELFF.

This clone was picked up one time. V usage is TRBV4-1 and J usage is TRBJ1-3, with D possibly being TRBD1 (6 bases). The CDR3 is made up of 19 amino acids. Trimming left V 0 bases short and J 0 bases short, with 18 bases between. Germline-derived CDR1 and CDR2 are MGHRA and YSYEKL. The CDR3 DNA reads as TGCGCCAGCAGCCAAGATAGTGGGGGGGCCGCCCGCTCTGGAAACACCATATATTTT. It codes for CASSQDSGGAARSGNTIYF.

The chain is built from TRBV19 and TRBJ2-7, with D tentatively TRBD1 (5 bases). V lost 3 bases, J lost 2 bases, and 20 bases lay in between. Germline CDR1 LNHDA, CDR2 SQIVND (reference sequence). The CDR3 contains 17 residues. CDR3 DNA sequence: TGTGCCAGTAGTATCGCCAGGGTGGGGATTCGGCCCTACGAGCAGTACTTC. It is translated as CASSIARVGIRPYEQYF.

The genes are TRBV27 and TRBJ2-6; D not resolved. Looked up from germline, CDR1 is MNHEY and CDR2 is SMNVEV (reference sequence). The CDR3 sequence is 15 residues long. V lost 4 bases and J lost 0, with 7 bases in between. The CDR3 coding sequence is TGTGCCAGCAGTTATTTAGCCTCTGGGGCCAACGTCCTGACTTTC. It encodes CASSYLASGANVLTF.